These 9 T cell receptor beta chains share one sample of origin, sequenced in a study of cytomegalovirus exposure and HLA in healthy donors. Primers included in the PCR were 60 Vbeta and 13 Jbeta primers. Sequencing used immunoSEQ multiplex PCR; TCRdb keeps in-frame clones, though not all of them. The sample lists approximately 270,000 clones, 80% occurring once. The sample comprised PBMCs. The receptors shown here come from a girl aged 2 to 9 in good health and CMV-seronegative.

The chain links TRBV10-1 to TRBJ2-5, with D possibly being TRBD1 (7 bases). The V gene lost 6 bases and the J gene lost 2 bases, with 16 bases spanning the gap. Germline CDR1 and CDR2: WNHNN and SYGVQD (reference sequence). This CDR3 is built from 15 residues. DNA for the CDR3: TGCGCCAGCAGCGCCGGAGGGACAGCTCAAGAGACCCAGTACTTC. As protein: CASSAGGTAQETQYF.

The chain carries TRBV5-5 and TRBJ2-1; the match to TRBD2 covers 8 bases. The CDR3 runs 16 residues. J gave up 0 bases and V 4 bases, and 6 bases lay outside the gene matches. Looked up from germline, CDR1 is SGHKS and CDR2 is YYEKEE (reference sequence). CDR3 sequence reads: CASSRMSGSSYNEQFF. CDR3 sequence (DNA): TGTGCCAGCAGCCGGATGAGCGGGAGCTCCTACAATGAGCAGTTCTTC.

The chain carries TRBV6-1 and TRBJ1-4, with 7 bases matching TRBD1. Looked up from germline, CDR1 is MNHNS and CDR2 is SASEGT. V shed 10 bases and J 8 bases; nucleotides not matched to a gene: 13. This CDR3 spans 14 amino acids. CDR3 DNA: TGTGCCATCATTCAAGACAGGGTCTCCGAAAAACTGTTTTTT. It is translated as CAIIQDRVSEKLFF.

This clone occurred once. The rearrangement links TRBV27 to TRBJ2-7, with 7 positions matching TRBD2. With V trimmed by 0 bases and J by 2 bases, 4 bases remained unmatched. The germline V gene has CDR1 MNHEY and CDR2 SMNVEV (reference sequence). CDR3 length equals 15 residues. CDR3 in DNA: TGTGCCAGCAGTTTATCGGGGGACTATACCTACGAGCAGTACTTC. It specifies CASSLSGDYTYEQYF.

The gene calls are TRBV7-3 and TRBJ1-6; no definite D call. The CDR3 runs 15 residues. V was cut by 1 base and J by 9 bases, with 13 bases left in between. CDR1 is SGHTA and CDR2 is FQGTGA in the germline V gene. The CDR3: CASSLISAGRSPLHF. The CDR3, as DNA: TGTGCCAGCAGCTTAATTTCGGCTGGGCGTTCACCCCTCCACTTT.

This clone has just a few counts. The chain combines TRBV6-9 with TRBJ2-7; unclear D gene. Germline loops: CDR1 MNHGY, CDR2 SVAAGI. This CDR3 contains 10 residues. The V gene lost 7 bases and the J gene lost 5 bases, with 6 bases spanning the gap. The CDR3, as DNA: TGTGCCAGCATTCGTAACGAGCAGTACTTC. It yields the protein CASIRNEQYF.

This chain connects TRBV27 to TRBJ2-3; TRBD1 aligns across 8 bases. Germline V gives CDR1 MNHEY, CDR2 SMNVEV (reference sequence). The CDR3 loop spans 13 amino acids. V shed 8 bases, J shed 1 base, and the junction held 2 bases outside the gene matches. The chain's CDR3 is CASSGQGTDTQYF. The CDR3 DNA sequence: TGTGCCAGCTCGGGACAGGGCACAGATACGCAGTATTTT.

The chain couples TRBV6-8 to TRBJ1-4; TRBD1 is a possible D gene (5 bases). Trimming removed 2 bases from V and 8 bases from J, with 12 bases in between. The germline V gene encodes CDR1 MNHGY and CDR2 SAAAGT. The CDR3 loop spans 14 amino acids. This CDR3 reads CASSYPTVNEKLFF. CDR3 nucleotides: TGTGCCAGCAGTTACCCGACAGTAAACGAAAAACTGTTTTTT.

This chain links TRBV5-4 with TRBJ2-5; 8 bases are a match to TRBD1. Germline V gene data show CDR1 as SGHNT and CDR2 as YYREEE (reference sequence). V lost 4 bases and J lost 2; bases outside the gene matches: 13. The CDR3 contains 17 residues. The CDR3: CASSTYGTGLSQETQYF. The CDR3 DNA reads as TGTGCCAGCAGCACCTACGGGACAGGATTATCGCAAGAGACCCAGTACTTC.